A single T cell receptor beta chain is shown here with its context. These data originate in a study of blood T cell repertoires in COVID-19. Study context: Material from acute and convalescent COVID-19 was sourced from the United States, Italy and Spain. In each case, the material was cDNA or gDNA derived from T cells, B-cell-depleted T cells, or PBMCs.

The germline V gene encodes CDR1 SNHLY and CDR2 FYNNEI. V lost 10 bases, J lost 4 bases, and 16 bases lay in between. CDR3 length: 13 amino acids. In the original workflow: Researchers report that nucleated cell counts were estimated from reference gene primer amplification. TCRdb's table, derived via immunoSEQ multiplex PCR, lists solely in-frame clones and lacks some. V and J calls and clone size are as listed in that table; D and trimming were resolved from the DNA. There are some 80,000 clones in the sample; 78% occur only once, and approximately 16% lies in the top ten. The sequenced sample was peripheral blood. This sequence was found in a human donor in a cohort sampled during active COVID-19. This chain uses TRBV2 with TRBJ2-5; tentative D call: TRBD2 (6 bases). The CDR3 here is CATTGGGIETQYF. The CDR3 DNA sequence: TGTGCCACCACTGGTGGCGGGATAGAGACCCAGTACTTC.